The 2 T cell receptor beta chains presented below share a single source sample, sequenced in a study of OX40 agonist ivuxolimab in advanced cancers. Clones were sequenced by immunoSEQ multiplex PCR, and TCRdb holds only the in-frame ones, with some missing. This table holds tens of thousands of clones, 90% found once. The sequencing used CD4+ or CD8+ T cells sorted from blood, collected in a trial of the OX40 agonist ivuxolimab. The source of these receptors is an adult with an advanced solid tumor such as melanoma, head and neck, liver or kidney cancer.

This chain connects TRBV7-9 to TRBJ1-2, with 7 bases that match TRBD1. The V gene's germline CDR1 is SEHNR and CDR2 FQNEAQ (reference sequence). This CDR3 has 14 amino acids. V was clipped by 4 bases and J by 5 bases; unmatched bases: 7. The CDR3 sequence: CASSSTGAAYGYTF. CDR3 nucleotide sequence: TGTGCCAGCAGCTCAACAGGGGCAGCTTATGGCTACACCTTC. Full variable domain (outside the CDR3, taken from reference TRBV7-9 and TRBJ1-2): DTGVSQNPRHKITKRGQNVTFRCDPISEHNRLYWYRQTLGQGPEFLTYFQNEAQLEKSRLLSDRFSAERPKGSFSTLEIQRTEQGDSAMYLCASSSTGAAYGYTFGSGTRLTVV.

The chain recombines TRBV19 with TRBJ1-2, with D possibly TRBD1 on 5 matching bases. The CDR3 contains 12 residues. Deletions cut 1 base from V and 8 bases from J, with 8 bases between. Germline lookup yields CDR1 LNHDA and CDR2 SQIVND (reference sequence). The CDR3 loop is CASSIGGEGYTF. CDR3 DNA: TGTGCCAGTAGTATAGGGGGGGAAGGCTACACCTTC.